This T cell receptor (beta chain) is from a study of graft-versus-host responses after intestinal transplantation. About the study: Each recipient received a multivisceral, liver-intestinal, or isolated intestinal graft. Following induction with anti-thymocyte globulin, all recipients were given tacrolimus and steroids for roughly three years.

CDR3 size: 14 residues. J was trimmed by 0 bases and V by 3 bases; bases with no gene match: 4. Per the germline V gene, CDR1 is GTSNPN and CDR2 is SVGIG (reference sequence). Generated by immunoSEQ multiplex PCR, the TCRdb table keeps only in-frame clones and is missing some. The sample records roughly 89,000 clones, roughly 90% being singletons. For this clone: Its antigen is still unknown.

The source material was unstimulated CD4+ T cells sorted from spleen or lymph node cells, sampled before intestinal transplant. The chain couples TRBV30 to TRBJ1-1; 7 bases align to TRBD1. The TCR sequence derives from a human donor who received an intestinal transplant. Here the CDR3 reads CAWRKGGMNTEAFF. In DNA form, the CDR3 reads TGTGCCTGGAGGAAAGGGGGCATGAACACTGAAGCTTTCTTT.